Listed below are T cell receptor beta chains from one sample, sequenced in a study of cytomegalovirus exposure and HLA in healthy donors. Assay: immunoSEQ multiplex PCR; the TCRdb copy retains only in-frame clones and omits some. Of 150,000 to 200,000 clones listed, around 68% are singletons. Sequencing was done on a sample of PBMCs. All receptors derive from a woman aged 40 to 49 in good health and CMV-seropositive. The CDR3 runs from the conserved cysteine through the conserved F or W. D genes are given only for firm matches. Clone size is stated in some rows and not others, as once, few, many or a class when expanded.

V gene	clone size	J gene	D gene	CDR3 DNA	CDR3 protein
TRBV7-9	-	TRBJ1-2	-	TGTGCCAGCAGCTTAGTTATTGAGGTGGGCTACACCTTC	CASSLVIEVGYTF
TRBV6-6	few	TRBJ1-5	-	TGTGCCAGCAGTTACGGGACACCCAAGGACCAGCATTTT	CASSYGTPKDQHF
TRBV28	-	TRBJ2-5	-	TGTGCCAGCAGTTTCAGTGGGGGGAGTGAGACCCAGTACTTC	CASSFSGGSETQYF
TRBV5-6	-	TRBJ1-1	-	TGTGCCAGCAGCTTCGGGACACAACCGAACACTGAAGCTTTCTTT	CASSFGTQPNTEAFF
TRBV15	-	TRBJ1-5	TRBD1	TGTGCCACCACCCGGGACAGAGCGAATAGCAATCAGCCCCAGCATTTT	CATTRDRANSNQPQHF
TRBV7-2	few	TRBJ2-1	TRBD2	TGTGCCAGCAGCTTAGTTGGCGGGAGGGCCCCCGATGAGCAGTTCTTC	CASSLVGGRAPDEQFF
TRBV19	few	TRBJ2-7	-	TGTGCCAGTAGTATAAGTGAGGGATTCTCCTACGAGCAGTACTTC	CASSISEGFSYEQYF
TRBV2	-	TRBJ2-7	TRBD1	TGTGCCAGCAGTGAGGATAGACAGGGGTCCCACGAGCAGTACTTC	CASSEDRQGSHEQYF
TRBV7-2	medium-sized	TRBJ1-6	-	TGTGCCAGCAGCTTATTGCAGAACGTTAATTCACCCCTCCACTTT	CASSLLQNVNSPLHF
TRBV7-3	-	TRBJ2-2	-	TGTGCCAGCAGCTTAACGAGGATCGGGGAGCTGTTTTTT	CASSLTRIGELFF
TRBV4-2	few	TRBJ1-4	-	TGTGCCAGCAGCCTGTCCATGGGAGCAACTAATGAAAAACTGTTTTTT	CASSLSMGATNEKLFF
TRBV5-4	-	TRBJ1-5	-	TGTGCCAGCAGCTCCCGGGGGGCTCCCCAGCCCCAGCATTTT	CASSSRGAPQPQHF
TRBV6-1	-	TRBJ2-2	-	TGTGCCAGCAGTGAAGCGGGGGGTCCCGGGGAGCTGTTTTTT	CASSEAGGPGELFF
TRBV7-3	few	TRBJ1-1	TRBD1	TGTGCCAGCAGCTTAGGGACAGGGGGCGAAACTGAAGCTTTCTTT	CASSLGTGGETEAFF
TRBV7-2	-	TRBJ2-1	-	TGTGCCAGCAGCCAGGGATGGGGTTCCTACAATGAGCAGTTCTTC	CASSQGWGSYNEQFF
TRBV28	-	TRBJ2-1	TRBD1	TGTGCCAGCAGTTTATCTTTCCGGGACAGCTACAATGAGCAGTTCTTC	CASSLSFRDSYNEQFF
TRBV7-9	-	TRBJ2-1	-	TGTGCCAGCAGCCGCGTGACACCAAGCTCCTACAATGAGCAGTTCTTC	CASSRVTPSSYNEQFF
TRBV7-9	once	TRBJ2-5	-	TGTTCCAGCAGCTTATTTAGTCATACCGGGGAGACCCAGTACTTC	CSSSLFSHTGETQYF
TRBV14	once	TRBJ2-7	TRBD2	TGTGCCAGCGGGCGTTCCGGACTAGCGGGAGACGAGCAGTACTTC	CASGRSGLAGDEQYF
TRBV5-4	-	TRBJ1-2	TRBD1	TGTGCCAGCAGCTCGGACAGGGCAAGAGGCTACACCTTC	CASSSDRARGYTF
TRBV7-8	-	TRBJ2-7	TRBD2	TGTGCCAGCAGCCCCGGACTAGCTCTGGTATACGAGCAGTACTTC	CASSPGLALVYEQYF
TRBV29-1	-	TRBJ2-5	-	TGCAGCGGCCGGACAGTACCACAAGAGACCCAGTACTTC	CSGRTVPQETQYF
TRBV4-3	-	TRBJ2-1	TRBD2	TGCGCCAGCAGCCAGCAGACTAGCGGGGGTTACAATGAGCAGTTCTTC	CASSQQTSGGYNEQFF
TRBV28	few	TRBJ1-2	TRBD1	TGTGCCAGCAGTTACGGGACAGGGCAGGGCTACACCTTC	CASSYGTGQGYTF
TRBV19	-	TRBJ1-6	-	TGTGCCAGTAGCACAAACAGGGATCGAGGTTCACCCCTCCACTTT	CASSTNRDRGSPLHF
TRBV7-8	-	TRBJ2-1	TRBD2	TGTGCCAGCAGCTTAGTACCCGGGGGGTCCTACAATGAGCAGTTCTTC	CASSLVPGGSYNEQFF
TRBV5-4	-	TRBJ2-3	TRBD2	TGTGCCAGCAGCTTGGTACTAGCGGGAGCAGATACGCAGTATTTT	CASSLVLAGADTQYF
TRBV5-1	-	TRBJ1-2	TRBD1	TGCGCCAGCAGCTCGAATGGGGGGACAGCCAGATTCTACACCTTC	CASSSNGGTARFYTF
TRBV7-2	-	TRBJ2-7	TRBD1	TGTGCCAGCAGCTTAGGACAGGGCCACGAGCAGTACTTC	CASSLGQGHEQYF
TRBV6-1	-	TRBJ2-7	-	TGTGCCAGCAGTGAATTCACAGCCCAGACCTACGAGCAGTACTTC	CASSEFTAQTYEQYF
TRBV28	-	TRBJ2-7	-	TGTGCCAGCAGGGGCGGGACAGCGAGCTCCTACGAGCAGTACTTC	CASRGGTASSYEQYF
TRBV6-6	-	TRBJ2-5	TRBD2	TGTGCCAGCAGGATTCAGCGGGGGGAAGAGACCCAGTACTTC	CASRIQRGEETQYF
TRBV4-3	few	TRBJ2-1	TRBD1	TGCGCCAGCAGCCAACTCCGGGACAGGGCTTACAATGAGCAGTTCTTC	CASSQLRDRAYNEQFF
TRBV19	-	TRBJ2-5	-	TGTGCCAGTAGTATAGTGGTTAGCTCCGAGACCCAGTACTTC	CASSIVVSSETQYF
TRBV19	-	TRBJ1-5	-	TGTGCCAGTAGTACCGGAACGGGACAACTTAGCAATCAGCCCCAGAATTTT	CASSTGTGQLSNQPQNF